This T cell receptor beta chain was sequenced for a study of T-cell reconstitution after alpha-beta-depleted transplantation in children. V was shortened by 0 bases and J by 6 bases, with 9 bases between the two germline ends. The CDR3 is 13 amino acids. CDR1 and CDR2 from the germline V gene are LGHNA and YSLEER. This clonotype was seen only a few times. Molecular barcoding with unique molecular identifiers was used for the TCRbeta library. Using its own MiXCR run on the PCR reads, TCRdb lists one record per CDR3 protein. The sample gives almost 500,000 distinct CDR3 sequences, approximately 12% of which show up once; less than 6.5% is in the top ten.

The rearrangement links TRBV4-3 to TRBJ2-7, with D unclear. Sample: PBMCs from the stem cell graft donor, taken from the stem cell graft. This sequence was found in a human donor who donated a stem cell graft to a child with combined immunodeficiency. CDR3 bases: TGCGCCAGCAGCCAAGATAGATTGTCCGAGCAGTACTTC. This translates into CASSQDRLSEQYF.